The text below deals with one T cell receptor (beta chain). Antigen unknown. This entry is derived from a study of tumor-infiltrating lymphocytes in primary liver carcinoma. Whole-study context: By surgical resection, the patients were treated for their primary liver carcinoma. Study-wide points: There was no comparison of CD4+ and CD8+ repertoires, as samples were bulk unsorted.

Starting material of 400 to 600 ng total RNA yielded TCR beta cDNA via a constant-region primer. Slightly modified ARM-PCR, run as three nested multiplex PCR rounds, produced the TCR beta libraries. Two initial PCR rounds of roughly 10 cycles each paired TRBV1-TRBV30 forward primers with a C-beta reverse primer. TCRdb re-analysed the multiplex PCR reads in MiXCR, keeping a single row per CDR3 protein. The table has a few hundred thousand distinct CDR3 sequences, nearly 60% seen once; the top ten hold about 15%. RNA isolated from unsorted whole blood supplied the blood RNA, with germline DNA also extracted. Approximately 4.3 milliliters of peripheral blood were drawn preoperatively. The CDR3 has 15 residues. From germline, CDR1 is MNHEY and CDR2 SVGAGI. The ends were cut back, 10 bases at V and 0 bases at J, with 19 bases in the middle.

The sample consisted of peripheral blood. This TCR was recovered from a woman aged 25-40 years with primary liver carcinoma and hepatitis B virus infection. V and J are TRBV6-5 and TRBJ2-7; D possibly corresponds to TRBD1 (6 bases). The CDR3: CANSHKDSSSYEQYF. CDR3 coding DNA: TGTGCCAATAGTCACAAGGACAGCAGCTCCTACGAGCAGTACTTC.